This TCR beta chain was sequenced in a study of radiation and T cells in renal cell carcinoma. CDR3 length equals 14 residues. Germline V gives CDR1 SGDLS, CDR2 YYNGEE. Trimming cost V 0 bases and J 2 bases, with 8 bases left between them. The time point denotes: blood 4 weeks post-SBRT, at nephrectomy. Documented treatment: 15 Gy SBRT to primary tumor, nephrectomy 4 weeks later. Nephrectomy followed 15 Gy stereotactic body radiation by 4 weeks. Clones were read by immunoSEQ multiplex PCR, and TCRdb kept only the in-frame ones, dropping some. The sample has about 78,000 clones; roughly nine tenths are singletons. Findings and limits, study-wide: Baseline intratumoral clonotype presence is unknown without pretreatment biopsies.

On this clone itself: The antigen is unknown.

The material was blood, obtained from a patient whose treatment included radiotherapy and nephrectomy. The chain combines TRBV9 with TRBJ1-2, with D perhaps TRBD1 (6 bases). This clonotype was obtained from a woman in her 70s with renal cell carcinoma. CDR3 sequence (DNA): TGTGCCAGCAGCGTAGGGCAGGGGAACTATGGCTACACCTTC. It encodes CASSVGQGNYGYTF.